This TCR beta chain was sequenced for a study of cytomegalovirus exposure and HLA in healthy donors. Regarding the study as a whole: There were 150 to 200 TCR beta chains listed as cytomegalovirus-associated. Within the data, a cluster of highly shared sequence variants was likely a sequencing artifact.

The PCR was carried out with 60 Vbeta primers and 13 Jbeta primers. Using immunoSEQ multiplex PCR, the repertoire was profiled, and TCRdb retains in-frame clones only, with some absent. The table records 90,000 to 120,000 clones, 70% to 80% of them present only once. Points on this clone: Its target is unknown. The junction and the germline gene differ at one end; a read error may be behind it.

The germline V gene encodes CDR1 MGHRA and CDR2 YSYEKL. The CDR3 is 14 residues long. This clonotype was obtained from a man aged 18 to 29 in good health and CMV-seronegative. The specimen sequenced was PBMCs. V usage is TRBV4-1 and J usage is TRBJ1-1, with D possibly being TRBD1 (5 bases). CDR3 coding DNA: TGCGCCAGCAGACCATTGGAGGGGAACCCTGAAGCTTTCTTT. As protein: CASRPLEGNPEAFF.